This T cell receptor beta chain was sequenced for a study of early T cells in non-severe SARS-CoV-2 infection. Background on the study: Sequencing targeted bulk RNA from unsorted whole blood, leaving chains unpaired.

Germline V gene lookup returns CDR1 SQVTM and CDR2 ANQGSEA. This CDR3 is built from 11 residues. Trimming stripped 6 bases from V and 1 base from J, with 5 bases between. General study points: Private and CD4 specificities were missed by VDJdb matching, which favored anti-spike CD8 responses.

Tagging with unique molecular identifiers was applied to individual cDNA molecules. TCRdb called the 5' RACE reads again in MiXCR, with one record for every CDR3 protein. The sample has 45,000 to 60,000 distinct CDR3 sequences, about 10% seen once. Remarks on this clonotype: The antigen is undetermined.

The sequencing sample was made of whole blood. This receptor was obtained from an adult who was a healthcare worker with PCR-confirmed SARS-CoV-2 infection or an uninfected control (not recorded which). The rearrangement uses TRBV29-1 and TRBJ2-3; D is uncertain. The CDR3 region is CSVGRTDTQYF. The CDR3, as DNA: TGCAGCGTAGGGCGCACAGATACGCAGTATTTT.